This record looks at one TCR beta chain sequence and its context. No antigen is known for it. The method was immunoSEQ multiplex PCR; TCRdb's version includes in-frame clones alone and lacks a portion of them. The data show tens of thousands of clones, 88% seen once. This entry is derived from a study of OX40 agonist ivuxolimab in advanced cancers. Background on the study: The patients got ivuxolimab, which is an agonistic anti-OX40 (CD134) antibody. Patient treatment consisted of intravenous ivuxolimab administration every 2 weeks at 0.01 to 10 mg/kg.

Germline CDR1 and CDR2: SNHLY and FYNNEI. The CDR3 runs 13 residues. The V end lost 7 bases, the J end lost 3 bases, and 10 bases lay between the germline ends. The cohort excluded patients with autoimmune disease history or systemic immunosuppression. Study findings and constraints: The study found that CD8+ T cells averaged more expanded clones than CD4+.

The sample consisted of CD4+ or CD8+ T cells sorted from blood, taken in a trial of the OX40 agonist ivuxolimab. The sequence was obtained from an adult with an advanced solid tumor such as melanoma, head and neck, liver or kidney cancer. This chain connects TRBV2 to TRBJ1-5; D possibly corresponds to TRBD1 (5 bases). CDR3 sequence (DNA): TGTGCCAGCAAACGGGACCTCAATCAGCCCCAGCATTTT. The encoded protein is CASKRDLNQPQHF.